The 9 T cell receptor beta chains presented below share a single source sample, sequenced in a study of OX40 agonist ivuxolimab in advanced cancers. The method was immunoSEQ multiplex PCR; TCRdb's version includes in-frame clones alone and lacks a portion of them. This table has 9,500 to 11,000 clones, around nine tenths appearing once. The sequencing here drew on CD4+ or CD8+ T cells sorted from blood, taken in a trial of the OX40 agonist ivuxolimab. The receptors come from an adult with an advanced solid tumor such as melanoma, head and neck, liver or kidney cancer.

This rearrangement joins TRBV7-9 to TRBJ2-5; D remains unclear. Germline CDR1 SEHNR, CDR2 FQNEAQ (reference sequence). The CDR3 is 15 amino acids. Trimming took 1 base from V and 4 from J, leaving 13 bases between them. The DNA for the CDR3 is TGTGCCAGCAGCTTAGTGGCTAGATTGCGAGAGACCCAGTACTTC. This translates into CASSLVARLRETQYF.

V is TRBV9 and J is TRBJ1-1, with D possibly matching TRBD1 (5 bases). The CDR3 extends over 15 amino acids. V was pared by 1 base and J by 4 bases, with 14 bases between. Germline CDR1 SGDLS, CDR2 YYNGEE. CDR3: CASSVLVSGGTEAFF. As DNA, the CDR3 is TGTGCCAGCAGCGTATTAGTATCCGGGGGCACTGAAGCTTTCTTT.

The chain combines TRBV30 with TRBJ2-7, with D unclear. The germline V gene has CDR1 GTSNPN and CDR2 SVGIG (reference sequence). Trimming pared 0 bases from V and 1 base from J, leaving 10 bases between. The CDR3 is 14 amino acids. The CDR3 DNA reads TGTGCCTGGAGTGTGTTTGGGAATTCCTACGAGCAGTACTTC. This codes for CAWSVFGNSYEQYF.

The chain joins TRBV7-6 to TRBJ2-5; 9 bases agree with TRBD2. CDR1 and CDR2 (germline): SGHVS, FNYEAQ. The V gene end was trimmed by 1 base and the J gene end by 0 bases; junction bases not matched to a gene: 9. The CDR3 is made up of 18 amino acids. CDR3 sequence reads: CASSLDRLAGQYQETQYF. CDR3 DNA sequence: TGTGCCAGCAGCTTAGATCGCCTAGCGGGGCAGTACCAAGAGACCCAGTACTTC.

The CDR3: CSVEEGSGGWETQYF. As DNA, the CDR3 is TGCAGCGTTGAAGAGGGTTCGGGAGGGTGGGAGACCCAGTACTTC. V gene TRBV29-1 combines with J gene TRBJ2-5, with 8 bases fitting TRBD2. CDR1 is SQVTM, CDR2 ANQGSEA, per germline. V lost 0 bases and J lost 5; bases outside the gene matches: 8. The CDR3 totals 15 residues.

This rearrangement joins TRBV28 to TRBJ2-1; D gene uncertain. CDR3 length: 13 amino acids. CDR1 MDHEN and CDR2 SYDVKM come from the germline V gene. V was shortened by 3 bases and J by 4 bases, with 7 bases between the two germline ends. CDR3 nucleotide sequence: TGTGCCAGCAGTTTTGGTTCGTACAATGAGCAGTTCTTC. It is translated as CASSFGSYNEQFF. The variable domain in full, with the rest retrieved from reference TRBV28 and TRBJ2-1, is DVKVTQSSRYLVKRTGEKVFLECVQDMDHENMFWYRQDPGLGLRLIYFSYDVKMKEKGDIPEGYSVSREKKERFSLILESASTNQTSMYLCASSFGSYNEQFFGPGTRLTVL.

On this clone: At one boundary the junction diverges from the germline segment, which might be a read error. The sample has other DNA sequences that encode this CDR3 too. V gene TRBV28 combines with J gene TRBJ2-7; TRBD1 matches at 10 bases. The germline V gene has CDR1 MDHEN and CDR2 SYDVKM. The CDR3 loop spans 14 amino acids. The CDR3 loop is CASSLRQGAYEQYF. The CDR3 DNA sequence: TGTGCCAGCAGTTTGAGACAGGGGGCCTACGAGCAATACTTC.

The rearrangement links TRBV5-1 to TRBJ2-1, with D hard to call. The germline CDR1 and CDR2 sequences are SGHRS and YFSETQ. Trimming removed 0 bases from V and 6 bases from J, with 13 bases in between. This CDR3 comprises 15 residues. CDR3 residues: CASSLARATRNEQFF. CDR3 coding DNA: TGCGCCAGCAGCTTGGCCCGCGCTACCCGCAATGAGCAGTTCTTC. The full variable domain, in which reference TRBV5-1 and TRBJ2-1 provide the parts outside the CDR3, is KAGVTQTPRYLIKTRGQQVTLSCSPISGHRSVSWYQQTPGQGLQFLFEYFSETQRNKGNFPGRFSGRQFSNSRSEMNVSTLELGDSALYLCASSLARATRNEQFFGPGTRLTVL.

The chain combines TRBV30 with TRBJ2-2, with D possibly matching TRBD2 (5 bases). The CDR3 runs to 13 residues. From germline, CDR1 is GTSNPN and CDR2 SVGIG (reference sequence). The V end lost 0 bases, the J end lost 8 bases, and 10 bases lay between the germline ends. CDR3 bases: TGTGCCTGGAGTGTACTAGTGGCAGGGGAGCTGTTTTTT. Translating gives CAWSVLVAGELFF.